What follows are 29 T cell receptor beta chains derived from one specimen sequenced in a study of blood T cell repertoires in COVID-19. The method was immunoSEQ multiplex PCR; TCRdb's version includes in-frame clones alone and lacks a portion of them. The data contain about 44,000 clones, about four fifths of them singletons. Sequenced sample: peripheral blood. These receptors were taken from a woman between 65 and 79 years old with acute or convalescent COVID-19.

This clone was seen more than once but under ten times. The V and J genes are TRBV29-1 and TRBJ1-2, with a possible D match to TRBD1 (5 bases). V was shortened by 6 bases and J by 1 base, with 12 bases between the two germline ends. Germline V gives CDR1 SQVTM, CDR2 ANQGSEA. The CDR3 length is 13 residues. CDR3 nucleotides: TGCAGCGTCCTCGACAGAGTTAACTATGGCTACACCTTC. This sequence encodes CSVLDRVNYGYTF.

A single count supports this clone. The rearrangement uses TRBV4-2 and TRBJ2-7; D unclear. Germline assignment: CDR1 LGHNA and CDR2 YNFKEQ. This CDR3 comprises 14 residues. Trimming pared 0 bases from V and 6 bases from J, leaving 12 bases between. CDR3 DNA: TGTGCCAGCAGCCAAGATCTAGGCGGCAGCGAGCAGTACTTC. It codes for CASSQDLGGSEQYF.

This chain's CDR3 is CASSIQGGDEQFF. CDR3 coding DNA: TGTGCCAGTAGTATTCAGGGGGGCGATGAGCAGTTCTTC. The chain uses TRBV19 and TRBJ2-1, with a possible D match to TRBD1 (7 bases). V gave up 3 bases and J gave up 8 bases, with 11 bases separating them. Germline V lookup: CDR1 LNHDA, CDR2 SQIVND (reference sequence). The CDR3 loop spans 13 amino acids.

The V call is TRBV9, the J call TRBJ1-6, with D possibly being TRBD1 (6 bases). CDR1 is SGDLS, CDR2 YYNGEE, per germline. Trimming cost V 4 bases and J 4 bases, with 12 bases left between them. This CDR3 spans 15 amino acids. This CDR3 reads CASSQGTEYNSPLHF. In DNA form, the CDR3 reads TGTGCCAGCAGCCAGGGGACCGAATATAATTCACCCCTCCACTTT. The variable domain in full, completed from reference TRBV9 and TRBJ1-6, reads DSGVTQTPKHLITATGQRVTLRCSPRSGDLSVYWYQQSLDQGLQFLIQYYNGEERAKGNILERFSAQQFPDLHSELNLSSLELGDSALYFCASSQGTEYNSPLHFGNGTRLTVT.

The chain joins TRBV19 to TRBJ2-3; 8 bases are shared with TRBD1. V dropped 1 base and J dropped 2; count of bases not matched to a gene: 8. The germline V gene has CDR1 LNHDA and CDR2 SQIVND (reference sequence). CDR3 length equals 17 residues. CDR3 in DNA: TGTGCCAGTAGTATAGCCAGGGGGCGCGGGGCCACAGATACGCAGTATTTT. Protein sequence: CASSIARGRGATDTQYF.

The chain joins TRBV28 to TRBJ1-5, with 9 bases that match TRBD1. The germline V gene encodes CDR1 MDHEN and CDR2 SYDVKM. Trimming removed 5 bases from V and 3 bases from J; junction bases left unmatched: 5. This CDR3 is built from 15 residues. The CDR3 DNA is TGTGCCAGCAGTCCCGGGACAGGGAACAATCAGCCCCAGCATTTT. It specifies CASSPGTGNNQPQHF. Based on the CDR3 plus reference TRBV28 and TRBJ1-5, the full variable domain is DVKVTQSSRYLVKRTGEKVFLECVQDMDHENMFWYRQDPGLGLRLIYFSYDVKMKEKGDIPEGYSVSREKKERFSLILESASTNQTSMYLCASSPGTGNNQPQHFGDGTRLSIL.

This sequence joins TRBV28 and TRBJ1-2; weak D call: TRBD1 (6 bases). The germline V gene has CDR1 MDHEN and CDR2 SYDVKM. V lost 6 bases to trimming and J lost 0 bases, with 20 bases between them. This CDR3 contains 17 residues. The CDR3 spells CASRNGEGDNSNYGYTF. The CDR3 nucleotides are TGTGCCAGCAGGAATGGGGAGGGGGACAACTCTAACTATGGCTACACCTTC.

The rearrangement links TRBV30 to TRBJ2-7; no firm D call. V was clipped by 0 bases and J by 9 bases, with 18 bases between them. Germline V gene lookup returns CDR1 GTSNPN and CDR2 SVGIG (reference sequence). The CDR3 is 14 residues long. The CDR3: CAWSVRSPRSGQYF. CDR3 nucleotides: TGTGCCTGGAGTGTACGGAGTCCCCGGTCGGGGCAGTACTTC.

The CDR3 DNA reads TGTGCCAGCTCACCGGACAGAGATACGCAGTATTTT. Encoded protein: CASSPDRDTQYF. V usage is TRBV18 and J usage is TRBJ2-3; D might be TRBD1 (6 bases). Germline loops: CDR1 KGHSH, CDR2 LQKENI. This CDR3 is built from 12 residues. The germline V and J ends were trimmed by 3 bases and 5 bases, with 6 bases remaining between them.

The rearrangement joins TRBV5-4 to TRBJ2-7, with a possible D match to TRBD2 (7 bases). Germline loops: CDR1 SGHNT, CDR2 YYREEE (reference sequence). Trimming stripped 2 bases from V and 3 bases from J, with 12 bases between. The CDR3 has 14 residues. The CDR3 region has the DNA TGTGCCAGCAGCTTAGGGGGGGCGAACTACGAGCAGTACTTC. Amino acid sequence: CASSLGGANYEQYF.

The rearrangement links TRBV7-2 to TRBJ2-3; tentative D call: TRBD2 (5 bases). The V end was cut by 8 bases, the J end by 0 bases, with 21 bases between. CDR3 length equals 17 residues. CDR1 is SGHTA and CDR2 is FQGNSA in the germline V gene. In nucleotides, the CDR3 is TGTGCCAGCCAGCTTAAAAGTTCTAGGAGGAGCACAGATACGCAGTATTTT. Encoded protein: CASQLKSSRRSTDTQYF. Variable domain in full (rest from reference TRBV7-2 and TRBJ2-3): GAGVSQSPSNKVTEKGKDVELRCDPISGHTALYWYRQSLGQGLEFLIYFQGNSAPDKSGLPSDRFSAERTGGSVSTLTIQRTQQEDSAVYLCASQLKSSRRSTDTQYFGPGTRLTVL.

The chain joins TRBV5-4 to TRBJ2-3; D uncertain. CDR1 and CDR2 from the germline V gene are SGHNT and YYREEE (reference sequence). V gave up 3 bases and J gave up 7 bases, with 9 bases separating them. This CDR3 spans 12 amino acids. In DNA, the CDR3 is TGTGCCAGCAGCTCCGTCGCTAATACGCAGTATTTT. Translated, it gives CASSSVANTQYF.

This chain links TRBV21-1 with TRBJ1-2. TRBV21-1 is annotated as a pseudogene. This CDR3 has 16 residues. This chain's CDR3 is CASSKGEDGRNYGYTF. The CDR3 DNA is TGTGCCAGCAGCAAAGGGGAGGACGGGCGTAACTATGGCTACACCTTC.

J is TRBJ1-2 and V is TRBV28, with no clear D. Germline V gene data show CDR1 as MDHEN and CDR2 as SYDVKM. The CDR3 is made up of 13 amino acids. V was pared by 3 bases and J by 3 bases, with 8 bases between. The CDR3 DNA sequence: TGTGCCAGCAGTTTGAACAGCTACTATGGCTACACCTTC. Translated: CASSLNSYYGYTF.

The V gene is TRBV7-9, the J gene TRBJ2-3; 7 bases align to TRBD2. The CDR3 has 13 residues. Germline loops: CDR1 SEHNR, CDR2 FQNEAQ (reference sequence). V lost 5 bases to trimming and J lost 5 bases; unmatched junction nucleotides: 4. CDR3 DNA: TGTGCCAGCAGCCAAGGGAGGGTAGATACGCAGTATTTT. As protein: CASSQGRVDTQYF. Full variable domain (missing parts from reference TRBV7-9 and TRBJ2-3): DTGVSQNPRHKITKRGQNVTFRCDPISEHNRLYWYRQTLGQGPEFLTYFQNEAQLEKSRLLSDRFSAERPKGSFSTLEIQRTEQGDSAMYLCASSQGRVDTQYFGPGTRLTVL.

This clone has only a few counts. The chain has TRBV24-1 and TRBJ1-4; possible D gene TRBD1, 6 bases. Per germline, CDR1 KGHDR and CDR2 SFDVKD. V gave up 5 bases and J gave up 3 bases, with 18 bases separating them. The CDR3 consists of 17 residues. CDR3 region: CATSAQGGVGANEKLFF. As DNA, the CDR3 is TGTGCCACCAGTGCCCAAGGGGGAGTCGGTGCTAATGAAAAACTGTTTTTT.

The rearrangement uses TRBV6-2 or TRBV6-3 and TRBJ2-2, with 7 bases identical to TRBD2. J was trimmed by 6 bases and V by 5 bases; bases with no gene match: 3. This CDR3 spans 13 amino acids. CDR1 and CDR2 from the germline V gene are MNHEY and SVGEGT. The CDR3 sequence: CASSLTSPGELFF. As DNA, the CDR3 is TGTGCCAGCAGTCTGACTAGCCCCGGGGAGCTGTTTTTT.

This chain connects TRBV30 to TRBJ1-1, with D possibly TRBD1 on 6 matching bases. The V gene's germline CDR1 is GTSNPN and CDR2 SVGIG (reference sequence). The CDR3 consists of 14 residues. Trimming left V 4 bases short and J 0 bases short, with 12 bases between. Here the CDR3 reads CAWIRGILNTEAFF. CDR3 bases: TGTGCCTGGATCAGGGGAATTTTGAACACTGAAGCTTTCTTT.

J is TRBJ2-7 and V is TRBV6-8; D not certain. The germline gives CDR1 MNHGY, CDR2 SAAAGT. This CDR3 comprises 10 residues. CDR3 sequence reads: CASTKGTESV. CDR3 bases: TGTGCCAGCACCAAAGGAACAGAAAGCGTC.

The chain carries TRBV5-1 and TRBJ2-5; possibly TRBD2 for D (6 bases). Trimming cost V 2 bases and J 4 bases, with 15 bases left between them. Germline lookup yields CDR1 SGHRS and CDR2 YFSETQ. There are 15 residues in the CDR3. Written as DNA, the CDR3 is TGCGCCAGCAGCTTTGAGGGAGGATTCGGAGAGACCCAGTACTTC. Protein product: CASSFEGGFGETQYF.

The V gene is TRBV23-1, the J gene TRBJ2-6; 7 bases agree with TRBD1. Being an ORF, TRBV23-1 has a function that is uncertain. The CDR3 loop spans 17 amino acids. V shed 2 bases, J shed 2 bases, and the junction held 6 bases outside the gene matches. This CDR3 is CASSQPTGMPGANVLTF. CDR3 sequence (DNA): TGCGCCAGCAGTCAACCGACAGGGATGCCTGGGGCCAACGTCCTGACTTTC.

The chain joins TRBV11-2 to TRBJ2-3; tentative D call: TRBD2 (7 bases). Germline V gene sequence: CDR1 SGHAT, CDR2 FQNNGV. The germline V and J ends were trimmed by 1 base and 4 bases, with 15 bases remaining between them. CDR3 length: 16 amino acids. The chain's CDR3 is CASSLAGGGAPDTQYF. The CDR3 coding sequence is TGTGCCAGCAGCTTAGCAGGCGGGGGCGCCCCAGATACGCAGTATTTT.

This chain connects TRBV14 to TRBJ2-1; 8 nucleotides agree with TRBD2. Germline V gives CDR1 SGHDN, CDR2 FVKESK. J gave up 6 bases and V 6 bases, and 10 bases lay outside the gene matches. The length of the CDR3 is 15 residues. CDR3 sequence (DNA): TGTGCCAGCAGTACGAGCGGGAGCCCTTCCAATGAGCAGTTCTTC. Translation: CASSTSGSPSNEQFF.

The J gene is TRBJ2-1, the V gene TRBV10-2; the match to TRBD2 covers 9 bases. Per germline, CDR1 WSHSY and CDR2 SAAADI. CDR3 length equals 18 residues. J gave up 7 bases and V 4 bases, and 17 bases lay outside the gene matches. CDR3 in amino acids: CASSGLAGRSGRGNEQFF. CDR3 bases: TGCGCCAGCAGTGGTCTAGCGGGACGATCAGGGAGGGGGAATGAGCAGTTCTTC.

This rearrangement joins TRBV10-3 to TRBJ2-1, with TRBD1 matching 10 bases. The CDR3 is 14 residues long. V shed 7 bases, J shed 6 bases, and the junction held 6 bases outside the gene matches. Germline values: CDR1 ENHRY, CDR2 SYGVKD. This chain's CDR3 is CAIKGTGAVNEQFF. The CDR3 DNA reads as TGTGCCATCAAAGGGACAGGGGCCGTCAATGAGCAGTTCTTC.

The rearrangement links TRBV28 to TRBJ2-5; 9 bases are shared with TRBD1. V shed 4 bases, J shed 4 bases, and the junction held 4 bases outside the gene matches. The CDR3 is 14 amino acids. Per germline, CDR1 MDHEN and CDR2 SYDVKM. The CDR3 bases are TGTGCCAGCAGTTCAGAGGGACAGGGAGAGACCCAGTACTTC. This encodes CASSSEGQGETQYF.

The chain uses TRBV15 and TRBJ1-2, with D uncertain. CDR3 length: 13 amino acids. The V and J ends lost 4 bases and 2 bases respectively, with 8 bases between them. Per the germline V gene, CDR1 is LNHNV and CDR2 is YYDKDF (reference sequence). The CDR3 is CATSKQPNYGYTF. The CDR3 nucleotides are TGTGCCACCAGCAAACAGCCAAACTATGGCTACACCTTC.

The chain joins TRBV21-1 to TRBJ2-7; the D call TRBD2 from the table was never checked on the DNA. TRBV21-1 is deemed a pseudogene. The CDR3 is 15 amino acids. This chain's CDR3 is CASRKGLAGEYEQYF. The CDR3 DNA follows: TGTGCCAGCAGGAAGGGACTAGCGGGAGAGTACGAGCAGTACTTC.

The rearrangement joins TRBV9 to TRBJ2-7, with a possible D match to TRBD1 (7 bases). Per the germline V gene, CDR1 is SGDLS and CDR2 is YYNGEE. CDR3 length: 15 residues. V lost 4 bases to trimming and J lost 4 bases, with 18 bases between them. The CDR3: CASSSRGTASYEQYF. CDR3 sequence (DNA): TGTGCCAGCAGCTCCCGGGGGACAGCCTCATACGAGCAGTACTTC.